The 25 T cell receptor beta chains given below trace back to one sample, sequenced in a study of regulatory dendritic cells for organ transplantation. Profiled with immunoSEQ multiplex PCR; TCRdb holds only in-frame clones, not every one. Of roughly 20,000 clones listed, 65% to 90% are singletons. Allogeneic regulatory or mature dendritic cells were co-cultured for 5 days with CFSE-labeled sorted T cells at 1:10. These receptors' antigens are unknown. Sample: naive CD4+ T cells from blood cultured with dendritic cells. Subset defined: CD45RA+ naive T cells. Receptors originate from a human donor in good health.

The V call is TRBV11-2, the J call TRBJ1-2; D gene ambiguous. There are 14 residues in the CDR3. Trimming took 1 base from V and 6 from J, leaving 12 bases between them. Germline-derived CDR1 and CDR2 are SGHAT and FQNNGV. The CDR3 DNA sequence: TGTGCCAGCAGCTTAGTGTCACCCCGGGATGGCTACACCTTC. It encodes CASSLVSPRDGYTF.

V usage is TRBV6-1 and J usage is TRBJ2-1; 8 bases fit TRBD2. CDR1 is MNHNS and CDR2 is SASEGT in the germline V gene. There are 14 residues in the CDR3. V gave up 9 bases and J gave up 4 bases; unmatched junction bases: 8. For the CDR3, the DNA is TGTGCCAGTCGCCGGGGGGGATTATACAATGAGCAGTTCTTC. This encodes CASRRGGLYNEQFF.

The gene calls are TRBV19 and TRBJ1-2; tentatively, D is TRBD1 (5 bases). The V end was cut by 6 bases, the J end by 3 bases, with 29 bases between. The germline gives CDR1 LNHDA, CDR2 SQIVND (reference sequence). This CDR3 contains 19 residues. CDR3 nucleotides: TGTGCCAGTAGGCCGGGCGAGGGGCAAGGAGAAGGAGCGCACTATGGCTACACCTTC. Translated: CASRPGEGQGEGAHYGYTF.

The V gene is TRBV9, the J gene TRBJ2-1; weak D call: TRBD2 (6 bases). Trimming removed 4 bases at V and 9 bases at J, with 20 bases between. Germline V gene lookup returns CDR1 SGDLS and CDR2 YYNGEE. This CDR3 has 15 residues. CDR3 residues: CASSLTTSPVGEQFF. The CDR3 DNA follows: TGTGCCAGCAGCTTAACGACTAGTCCGGTTGGTGAGCAGTTCTTC.

The V and J genes are TRBV27 and TRBJ1-1; D may be TRBD1 (6 bases). The CDR3 extends over 17 amino acids. CDR1 MNHEY and CDR2 SMNVEV come from the germline V gene (reference sequence). Trimming removed 5 bases at V and 4 bases at J, with 23 bases between. The CDR3 spells CASSGKVGGRSVTEAFF. The CDR3 nucleotides are TGTGCCAGCAGTGGAAAAGTGGGGGGGCGGTCGGTCACTGAAGCTTTCTTT.

This chain joins TRBV6-5 and TRBJ1-2, with D perhaps TRBD1 (6 bases). Trimming shortened V by 8 bases and J by 8 bases, and 21 bases separated the two germline ends. CDR1 is MNHEY, CDR2 SVGAGI, per germline. The CDR3 spans 14 residues. This chain's CDR3 is CASREAGGFGGYTF. The CDR3 DNA sequence: TGTGCCAGCCGGGAGGCTGGGGGCTTCGGCGGCTACACCTTC.

V and J are TRBV5-1 and TRBJ1-2; TRBD1 aligns across 7 bases. The V and J ends lost 6 bases and 8 bases, in that order; junction bases with no gene match: 10. The CDR3 has 13 amino acids. Germline V CDR1 and CDR2: SGHRS, YFSETQ. The CDR3 spells CASMVSGGVGYTF. CDR3 DNA: TGCGCCAGCATGGTATCAGGGGGAGTAGGCTACACCTTC.

DNA of the CDR3: TGTGCCAGTAGTTTTACCGGACAGGGAGGCTCCTACGAGCAGTACTTC. Its translation is CASSFTGQGGSYEQYF. This chain connects TRBV19 to TRBJ2-7, with 8 bases lining up with TRBD1. From germline, CDR1 is LNHDA and CDR2 SQIVND (reference sequence). The V gene end was trimmed by 5 bases and the J gene end by 0 bases; junction bases not matched to a gene: 9. The CDR3 runs to 16 residues. Looking up the rest from reference TRBV19 and TRBJ2-7 gives the full variable domain: DGGITQSPKYLFRKEGQNVTLSCEQNLNHDAMYWYRQDPGQGLRLIYYSQIVNDFQKGDIAEGYSVSREKKESFPLTVTSAQKNPTAFYLCASSFTGQGGSYEQYFGPGTRLTVT.

This chain uses TRBV7-2 with TRBJ2-3; D gene uncertain. There are 14 residues in the CDR3. V was shortened by 2 bases and J by 4 bases, with 10 bases between the two germline ends. Germline values: CDR1 SGHTA, CDR2 FQGNSA. The CDR3 nucleotides read TGTGCCAGCAGCTTATTCGCCTCCCCAGATACGCAGTATTTT. It yields the protein CASSLFASPDTQYF.

CDR3 amino acids: CASRGGTSTDTQYF. CDR3 sequence (DNA): TGTGCCAGCAGGGGGGGGACTAGCACAGATACGCAGTATTTT. The V gene is TRBV6-5, the J gene TRBJ2-3; 7 bases match TRBD2. The V segment lost 6 bases and the J segment 0 bases; nucleotides outside the gene matches: 3. Germline V gives CDR1 MNHEY, CDR2 SVGAGI. The CDR3 totals 14 residues.

This chain links TRBV9 with TRBJ1-3, with 9 positions matching TRBD1. The germline CDR1 and CDR2 sequences are SGDLS and YYNGEE. The V gene end was trimmed by 2 bases and the J gene end by 4 bases; junction bases not matched to a gene: 4. The CDR3 has 15 residues. The CDR3 DNA reads TGTGCCAGCAGCGTCGGACAGGGGAAGGGAAACACCATATATTTT. Protein product: CASSVGQGKGNTIYF.

This clone was observed once. The V call is TRBV6-5, the J call TRBJ1-2; no clear D gene. Per germline, CDR1 MNHEY and CDR2 SVGAGI. This CDR3 spans 15 amino acids. Between the trimmed V and J ends, which lost 2 bases and 0 bases, there was a span of 10 bases. The CDR3 bases are TGTGCCAGCAGTTACGTTCCGGTAGCTAACTATGGCTACACCTTC. This sequence encodes CASSYVPVANYGYTF.

The chain links TRBV5-4 to TRBJ2-1; a possible D gene is TRBD1 (5 bases). Germline V gene sequence: CDR1 SGHNT, CDR2 YYREEE (reference sequence). Between the trimmed V and J ends, which lost 5 bases and 8 bases, there was a span of 11 bases. This CDR3 has 12 amino acids. CDR3: CASRRTLDEQFF. CDR3 DNA sequence: TGTGCCAGCAGACGGACATTGGATGAGCAGTTCTTC.

This sequence joins TRBV7-9 and TRBJ2-5; maybe TRBD2 (5 bases). The CDR3 loop spans 14 amino acids. Germline assignment: CDR1 SEHNR and CDR2 FQNEAQ (reference sequence). Trimming took off 0 bases at V and 7 bases at J, with 12 bases between the two ends. CDR3 sequence (DNA): TGTGCCAGCAGCTTAGCTGGTGGGAGCGGGACCCAGTACTTC. Amino acid sequence: CASSLAGGSGTQYF.

This clone was picked up one time. The genes are TRBV7-3 and TRBJ2-2, with D maybe TRBD1 (6 bases). V was shortened by 5 bases and J by 0 bases, with 16 bases between the two germline ends. The CDR3 is 17 amino acids. Germline CDR1 reads SGHTA; CDR2 reads FQGTGA. The CDR3 coding sequence is TGTGCCAGCAGCAAAGGGGGTCACGCAACGAACACCGGGGAGCTGTTTTTT. Translation: CASSKGGHATNTGELFF.

This rearrangement joins TRBV18 to TRBJ2-5; D possibly uses TRBD1 or TRBD2 (5 bases each). V dropped 0 bases and J dropped 5 bases, with 16 bases sitting between them. The CDR3 is made up of 16 amino acids. CDR1 and CDR2 (germline): KGHSH, LQKENI. The CDR3 DNA follows: TGTGCCAGCTCACCACCTGAGGGACCGTATAGTGAGACCCAGTACTTC. It is translated as CASSPPEGPYSETQYF.

The chain carries TRBV10-2 and TRBJ2-1, with a possible D match to TRBD2 (6 bases). V lost 2 bases, J lost 4 bases, and 15 bases lay in between. This CDR3 has 16 residues. Per the germline V gene, CDR1 is WSHSY and CDR2 is SAAADI. The CDR3 region is CASSEAGLLPYNEQFF. The CDR3 DNA reads as TGCGCCAGCAGTGAGGCGGGACTTTTACCTTACAATGAGCAGTTCTTC.

V usage is TRBV7-3 and J usage is TRBJ1-1; tentatively, D is TRBD1 (6 bases). The V and J ends lost 5 bases and 4 bases respectively, with 14 bases between them. The CDR3 spans 14 residues. Looked up from germline, CDR1 is SGHTA and CDR2 is FQGTGA. In DNA, the CDR3 is TGTGCCAGCAGCCAACAGGGTTCGGGCACTGAAGCTTTCTTT. It specifies CASSQQGSGTEAFF. Using reference TRBV7-3 and TRBJ1-1 for the parts outside the CDR3, the full variable domain is GAGVSQTPSNKVTEKGKYVELRCDPISGHTALYWYRQSLGQGPEFLIYFQGTGAADDSGLPNDRFFAVRPEGSVSTLKIQRTERGDSAVYLCASSQQGSGTEAFFGQGTRLTVV.

The gene calls are TRBV2 and TRBJ1-1, with a possible D match to TRBD1 (5 bases). Trimming removed 6 bases from V and 5 bases from J, with 19 bases in between. The germline gives CDR1 SNHLY, CDR2 FYNNEI. The CDR3 length is 15 residues. The CDR3 coding sequence is TGTGCCAGCAGCCGATACCTGGGCAGGGAGACTGAAGCTTTCTTT. Residues: CASSRYLGRETEAFF.

The rearrangement links TRBV7-2 to TRBJ2-7; D ambiguous. Looked up from germline, CDR1 is SGHTA and CDR2 is FQGNSA. V gave up 5 bases and J gave up 0 bases, with 8 bases separating them. CDR3 length: 13 amino acids. The CDR3 loop is CASSPVNSYEQYF. CDR3 bases: TGTGCCAGCAGCCCGGTAAACTCCTACGAGCAGTACTTC.

About this clone itself: The junction departs from germline at one end; a sequencing error may be responsible. This chain joins TRBV6-5 and TRBJ2-3; D uncertain. This CDR3 region has 14 residues. Looked up from germline, CDR1 is MNHEY and CDR2 is SVGAGI. This CDR3 is CASSYRPKDSPHHF. Written as DNA, the CDR3 is TGTGCCAGCAGTTACCGGCCAAAAGACTCGCCGCACCATTTT.

There are a few counts of this clone. The CDR3 nucleotides read TGCGCCAGCAGCTTGGCCGGGGCCCCTGGGCTGTTTTTT. This translates into CASSLAGAPGLFF. The chain joins TRBV5-1 to TRBJ2-2; D is perhaps TRBD1 or TRBD2 (5 bases each). CDR1 is SGHRS, CDR2 YFSETQ, per germline. This CDR3 contains 13 residues. Trimming took 0 bases from V and 13 from J, leaving 13 bases between them.

The genes are TRBV11-1 and TRBJ2-5; either TRBD1 or TRBD2 may supply D (5 bases each). Germline V gene data show CDR1 as SGHAT and CDR2 as FQDESV (reference sequence). With 1 base removed from V and 5 bases from J, the gap between germline ends came to 14 bases. The CDR3 length is 15 residues. This CDR3 is CASSLERGDRETQYF. Here the CDR3 DNA reads TGTGCCAGCAGCTTAGAAAGAGGGGACCGGGAGACCCAGTACTTC.

The V gene is TRBV9, the J gene TRBJ1-1; maybe TRBD1 (6 bases). The CDR3 extends over 15 amino acids. V lost 5 bases and J lost 4, with 18 bases in between. The germline V gene has CDR1 SGDLS and CDR2 YYNGEE. CDR3 in DNA: TGTGCCAGCAGAGACGGATTAACAGGGCCCACTGAAGCTTTCTTT. Its protein product is CASRDGLTGPTEAFF.

The rearrangement joins TRBV9 to TRBJ2-2, with 7 bases that match TRBD2. This CDR3 region has 15 residues. Germline trimming cut 0 bases from V and 4 bases from J; bases unmatched to any gene: 3. CDR1 and CDR2 (germline): SGDLS, YYNGEE. The CDR3 here is CASSVGGGSTGELFF. The CDR3 DNA sequence: TGTGCCAGCAGCGTAGGGGGAGGGTCCACCGGGGAGCTGTTTTTT.